This T cell receptor beta chain was obtained from a study of T cells in tuberculosis. Study-level information: Sequenced TCRs come from CD1B-GMM tetramer-binding T cells.

Germline loops: CDR1 SEHNR, CDR2 FQNEAQ (reference sequence). This CDR3 region has 13 residues. Trimming removed 10 bases from V and 1 base from J; junction bases left unmatched: 5. Produced via immunoSEQ multiplex PCR; TCRdb's table is partial and in-frame only. The sample consists of roughly 45,000 clones, 94% of them appearing once. V is TRBV7-9 and J is TRBJ2-5; 8 nucleotides match TRBD2. The receptor was derived from a donor aged 10 to 29 with latent tuberculosis or without tuberculosis infection. Some clones in this sample may be carry-over from other donors' samples. Sample: PBMCs. CDR3 nucleotides: TGTGCCACCCACCGGGGGGGCCAAGAGACCCAGTACTTC. This sequence encodes CATHRGGQETQYF.